The entry that follows covers one T cell receptor beta chain sequence. In the source study's methods: Estimated nucleated cell counts came from reference gene primer amplification. Clones were read by immunoSEQ multiplex PCR, and TCRdb kept only the in-frame ones, dropping some. V, J and clone size derive from that table, while D and trimming were established from the DNA sequence. The table includes approximately 270,000 clones, 75% to 90% detected once. CDR1 and CDR2 (germline): SGHAT, FQNNGV. J lost 6 bases, V lost 5 bases, and 6 bases had no gene match. CDR3 size: 14 residues. The source of the sample is a study of blood T cell repertoires in COVID-19. Looking at the study overall: There were acute and convalescent COVID-19 samples, and they came from the United States, Italy and Spain.

In terms of age and location, participants ranged from roughly 18 to 90 years and lived in 24 US areas. Cohort allocation depended upon clinical history that participants reported. Source material: PBMCs or T cells enriched from blood (not recorded which). This chain uses TRBV11-2 with TRBJ2-1; 8 positions match TRBD1. The sequence was obtained from a woman under 40 with acute COVID-19. Here the CDR3 reads CASSPQGASNEQFF. CDR3 nucleotides: TGTGCCAGCAGCCCGCAGGGGGCGAGCAATGAGCAGTTCTTC.